These 24 T cell receptor beta chains originate from one sample sequenced in a study of cytomegalovirus exposure and HLA in healthy donors (dated by TCRdb to 2017 to 2019). Library method: the immunoSEQ multiplex PCR assay. The multiplex PCR relied on a mix of 60 forward primers for TCR Vbeta segments and 13 reverse primers for TCR Jbeta segments. TCRdb mirrors the immuneACCESS table, restricted to in-frame sequences. Some clones are absent from its copies; in checked studies, under half trace to an unresolved V gene, and the reason for the others is unknown. The sample table lists about 150,000 clones, around 80% of them with a count of one. The ten largest clones capture 1.9% of the sample. Sequenced material: PBMCs. The receptors shown here come from a man aged 18-30 years in good health and CMV-seronegative.

The J gene is TRBJ2-1, the V gene TRBV28; 14 bases agree with TRBD2. V lost 7 bases to trimming and J lost 9 bases; unmatched junction nucleotides: 11. Per the germline V gene, CDR1 is MDHEN and CDR2 is SYDVKM. This CDR3 comprises 16 residues. The CDR3: CASNNPGTSGRTEQFF. The CDR3 region has the DNA TGTGCCAGCAATAACCCAGGGACTAGCGGGAGAACTGAGCAGTTCTTC.

V usage is TRBV5-4 and J usage is TRBJ2-7; possible D gene TRBD1, 6 bases. This CDR3 contains 14 residues. V was clipped by 1 base and J by 5 bases, with 13 bases between them. CDR1 is SGHNT, CDR2 YYREEE, per germline (reference sequence). The CDR3 coding sequence is TGTGCCAGCAGCTTGTATGCAGGGGAAGACGAGCAGTACTTC. It encodes CASSLYAGEDEQYF.

This chain connects TRBV6-1 to TRBJ2-2, with D tentatively TRBD2 (6 bases). Germline-derived CDR1 and CDR2 are MNHNS and SASEGT. The CDR3 totals 18 residues. V lost 3 bases to trimming and J lost 4 bases, with 21 bases between them. CDR3 bases: TGTGCCAGCAGTGATCCATCCCGTAGACTAGTGGGCACCGGGGAGCTGTTTTTT. This gives the protein CASSDPSRRLVGTGELFF.

V and J are TRBV6-5 and TRBJ2-7; possible D gene TRBD1, 5 bases. CDR1 and CDR2 (germline): MNHEY, SVGAGI. The length of the CDR3 is 13 residues. Trimming stripped 6 bases from V and 4 bases from J, with 13 bases between. The CDR3: CASRTDIAYEQYF. CDR3 nucleotide sequence: TGTGCCAGCAGAACGGACATAGCATACGAGCAGTACTTC.

This sequence joins TRBV27 and TRBJ1-1; possibly TRBD1 for D (5 bases). Trimming took 2 bases from V and 5 from J, leaving 12 bases between them. The CDR3 extends over 14 amino acids. Germline assignment: CDR1 MNHEY and CDR2 SMNVEV (reference sequence). CDR3 in DNA: TGTGCCAGCAGTTTAATCGGGGGTACGACTGAAGCTTTCTTT. It is translated as CASSLIGGTTEAFF.

The chain joins TRBV28 to TRBJ1-4; TRBD1 agrees at 7 bases. CDR3 length equals 14 residues. Germline assignment: CDR1 MDHEN and CDR2 SYDVKM. With V trimmed by 6 bases and J by 7 bases, 8 bases remained unmatched. DNA of the CDR3: TGTGCCAGCAGCCCCCGGGACAGTCCTGAAAAACTGTTTTTT. Translating it yields CASSPRDSPEKLFF.

The genes are TRBV28 and TRBJ1-2; the D is unclear. In germline, CDR1 is MDHEN, CDR2 SYDVKM. Trimming left V 6 bases short and J 8 bases short, with 19 bases between. There are 14 residues in the CDR3. Written as DNA, the CDR3 is TGTGCCAGCAGCACCCCGGGTCTCCCTACCGGCTACACCTTC. It translates to CASSTPGLPTGYTF.

This chain joins TRBV19 and TRBJ2-1, with D perhaps TRBD2 (6 bases). This CDR3 is built from 15 residues. The V gene's germline CDR1 is LNHDA and CDR2 SQIVND (reference sequence). V dropped 6 bases and J dropped 4 bases, with 16 bases sitting between them. In nucleotides, the CDR3 is TGTGCCAGTAGCGATCCGGGACTGGTTTACAATGAGCAGTTCTTC. It translates to CASSDPGLVYNEQFF.

This chain joins TRBV6-5 and TRBJ1-1; D may be TRBD1 (5 bases). Trimming cost V 7 bases and J 7 bases, with 13 bases left between them. Germline CDR1 is MNHEY and CDR2 is SVGAGI. The CDR3 extends over 12 amino acids. The CDR3 loop is CASTRGLGEAFF. In DNA, the CDR3 is TGTGCCAGCACCCGGGGACTCGGTGAAGCTTTCTTT.

The V gene is TRBV28, the J gene TRBJ1-4; tentative D call: TRBD1 (5 bases). Germline CDR1 and CDR2: MDHEN and SYDVKM. The germline V and J ends were trimmed by 5 bases and 3 bases, with 10 bases remaining between them. The CDR3 covers 14 residues. CDR3 loop: CASSQDKSNEKLFF. DNA for the CDR3: TGTGCCAGCAGTCAGGACAAGTCTAATGAAAAACTGTTTTTT.

V is TRBV4-3 and J is TRBJ2-7; 8 nucleotides align to TRBD2. CDR1 is LGHNA and CDR2 is YSLEER in the germline V gene. CDR3 size: 16 residues. Germline trimming cut 1 base from V and 0 bases from J; bases unmatched to any gene: 5. CDR3 protein: CASSQGGSGGSYEQYF. CDR3 nucleotide sequence: TGCGCCAGCAGCCAAGGAGGCAGCGGGGGCTCCTACGAGCAGTACTTC.

This chain joins TRBV7-9 and TRBJ1-4, with 10 bases lining up with TRBD1. This CDR3 is 16 amino acids long. Germline CDR1 SEHNR, CDR2 FQNEAQ (reference sequence). The V and J ends lost 5 bases and 7 bases, in that order; junction bases with no gene match: 10. CDR3 in amino acids: CASSTNRDRGLEKLFF. CDR3 sequence (DNA): TGTGCCAGCAGCACCAACCGGGACAGGGGACTTGAAAAACTGTTTTTT.

The chain couples TRBV18 to TRBJ1-6; TRBD1 agrees at 10 bases. The CDR3 has 15 residues. The V segment lost 8 bases and the J segment 12 bases; nucleotides outside the gene matches: 13. Germline V gene lookup returns CDR1 KGHSH and CDR2 LQKENI. The CDR3, as DNA: TGTGCCAGCGCGGACCGGGACAGGGGTAGAGTACCCCTCCACTTT. It codes for CASADRDRGRVPLHF.

The J gene is TRBJ2-3, the V gene TRBV19; 9 nucleotides line up with TRBD2. The CDR3 has 14 residues. Looked up from germline, CDR1 is LNHDA and CDR2 is SQIVND (reference sequence). Germline trimming cut 8 bases from V and 6 bases from J; bases unmatched to any gene: 9. The CDR3 nucleotides are TGTGCCAGTCAAGCGGGGGGTAGAGCGGATACGCAGTATTTT. Amino acids: CASQAGGRADTQYF.

This rearrangement joins TRBV7-9 to TRBJ2-7; D possibly corresponds to TRBD1 (6 bases). Trimming stripped 2 bases from V and 4 bases from J, with 15 bases between. The CDR3 sequence is 15 residues long. Looked up from germline, CDR1 is SEHNR and CDR2 is FQNEAQ (reference sequence). CDR3: CASSLSGQPVYEQYF. CDR3 nucleotides: TGTGCCAGCAGCTTATCCGGACAGCCCGTGTACGAGCAGTACTTC.

This clone was counted once. The gene calls are TRBV19 and TRBJ2-7; TRBD2 agrees at 12 bases. Germline assignment: CDR1 LNHDA and CDR2 SQIVND (reference sequence). CDR3 length: 15 residues. The trim removed 5 bases at V and 3 bases at J, leaving 5 bases unmatched. The DNA of the CDR3 is TGTGCCAGTAGTTGGTCTAGCGGGGGGGACTACGAGCAGTACTTC. Translation: CASSWSSGGDYEQYF.

The chain uses TRBV5-6 and TRBJ1-2; 7 bases line up with TRBD1. The V and J ends lost 4 bases and 3 bases, in that order; junction bases with no gene match: 18. The CDR3 is 18 residues long. Looked up from germline, CDR1 is SGHDT and CDR2 is YYEEEE. CDR3 loop: CASSLRTGPIHRDYGYTF. CDR3 sequence (DNA): TGTGCCAGCAGCCTACGGACAGGTCCGATCCACAGAGACTATGGCTACACCTTC.

This clone has only a few counts. V usage is TRBV7-9 and J usage is TRBJ2-7; TRBD1 agrees at 7 bases. This CDR3 spans 15 amino acids. CDR1 is SEHNR, CDR2 FQNEAQ, per germline (reference sequence). Trimming cost V 5 bases and J 5 bases; bases outside gene matches: 12. As DNA, the CDR3 is TGTGCCAGCAGCACTCCAACAGGGGCGAACGACGAGCAGTACTTC. As protein: CASSTPTGANDEQYF.

Of note for this clone: Other DNA sequences in the same sample also yield this CDR3. The chain recombines TRBV6-5 with TRBJ2-7; 13 bases line up with TRBD2. This CDR3 has 15 amino acids. Germline V gene sequence: CDR1 MNHEY, CDR2 SVGAGI. The junction had 0 bases not matched to a gene; V was cut back by 2 bases and J by 2 bases. The CDR3 spells CASSYGLAGAYEQYF. The CDR3 nucleotides are TGTGCCAGCAGTTACGGACTAGCGGGGGCCTACGAGCAGTACTTC.

The chain uses TRBV10-3 and TRBJ1-3; perhaps TRBD1 as D (6 bases). Germline V gene data show CDR1 as ENHRY and CDR2 as SYGVKD. CDR3 length equals 16 residues. V lost 4 bases and J lost 0, with 13 bases in between. The CDR3 is CAISAEAGVSGNTIYF. Here the CDR3 DNA reads TGTGCCATCAGTGCCGAGGCAGGGGTCTCTGGAAACACCATATATTTT.

V and J are TRBV14 and TRBJ2-5, with D unresolved. The DNA matches TRBJ2-7 better at its end, which makes the J call doubtful. The CDR3 has 14 amino acids. In germline, CDR1 is SGHDN, CDR2 FVKESK. The DNA of the CDR3 is TGTGCCAGCAGCCAAGAGGTAGCCTCCTACGAGCAGTACTTC. Amino acids: CASSQEVASYEQYF.

The chain has TRBV27 and TRBJ1-1; D is uncertain. Germline V gene lookup returns CDR1 MNHEY and CDR2 SMNVEV (reference sequence). There are 12 residues in the CDR3. V lost 11 bases, J lost 2 bases, and 12 bases lay in between. CDR3 nucleotides: TGTGCCTCGAGGGAGGGAAACACTGAAGCTTTCTTT. Protein product: CASREGNTEAFF.

The CDR3 DNA sequence: TGCGCCAGCAGCCTAGGGGACAGAAACTACGAGCAGTACTTC. It yields the protein CASSLGDRNYEQYF. The genes are TRBV5-1 and TRBJ2-5; 7 bases match TRBD1. TRBJ2-7 matches the DNA end more closely, so the J call is doubtful. This CDR3 contains 14 residues. The germline gives CDR1 SGHRS, CDR2 YFSETQ.

V gene TRBV7-8 combines with J gene TRBJ2-2, with 9 bases identical to TRBD1. This CDR3 spans 15 amino acids. V dropped 3 bases and J dropped 4; count of bases not matched to a gene: 3. Germline V gives CDR1 SGHVS, CDR2 FQNEAQ. This CDR3 reads CASSFRTGVTGELFF. CDR3 nucleotide sequence: TGTGCCAGCAGCTTCCGGACAGGGGTCACCGGGGAGCTGTTTTTT.